This TCR beta chain was identified in a study of blood T cell repertoires in COVID-19 (dated by TCRdb to the early 2020s). As for the study more broadly: The collaborator samples originated in the United States, Italy and Spain and spanned the acute and convalescent phases of COVID-19. The material from the prospective study consisted of cDNA or gDNA derived from T cells, B-cell-depleted T cells, or PBMCs. Deeply sampled blood TCRbeta repertoires from subjects exposed to, actively infected with, or recovered from COVID-19 were included in the dataset. The repertoires were released in a freely available public database meant as a resource for research on the immune response to SARS-CoV-2. Samples came from the ongoing ImmuneRACE study (first 160 participants) plus 1,254 subjects from 6 global collaborators. A de-identified subject ID, COVID-19 status, age in years and sex were almost always included in the sample metadata. Where available, HLA class I and class II types were obtained from metadata supplied by the sample provider rather than from assay-based typing. Results and caveats for the whole study, not just this receptor: How much clinical and demographic metadata was included differed by source and by participant, and the metadata was provided uncurated.

A word on this clone: Its binding antigen is unknown. No base-level quality is on record; no much larger clone is a single base apart.

The immunoSEQ Assay, a bias-controlled multiplex PCR, was used to amplify TCRbeta CDR3 regions from genomic DNA. The study's processing was this. The number of nucleated cells in each sample was estimated by amplification of reference gene primers within the assay. To quantify the absolute abundance of each unique TCRbeta CDR3 rearrangement, sequence reads were collapsed and filtered. For each sample, productive Simpson clonality was calculated as the square root of Simpson's diversity index across productive rearrangements. This is the immuneACCESS table as TCRdb keeps it, with only in-frame sequences that have V and J called. A part of the clones is gone; compared with another copy, unresolved V genes explain less than half, and the rest is unexplained. The DNA was the basis for D and trimming; V, J and clone size are from that table. For this sample there are 180,000 or so clones; 70% to 85% appear just once. The ten largest make up over 7.5% of the sample.

CDR1 and CDR2 (LGHDT, YNNKEL) derive from the germline V gene (reference sequence). From cysteine to phenylalanine, the CDR3 is 14 amino acids long. Only the CDR3 part of the read is kept: 42 bases, read in frame from the first base. V is shortened by 3 bases, J by 3 bases, and the region joining them spans 12 bases. The collaborating institutions used their own protocols to collect whole blood in K2EDTA tubes. For TCRbeta analysis, collaborators shipped samples as frozen whole blood, isolated PBMCs, or DNA extracted from either of those sample types. What was sequenced was peripheral blood. This clonotype was obtained from a woman aged 80 or older with acute or convalescent COVID-19. This chain is built from TRBV3-1 (or the pseudogene TRBV3-2) and TRBJ2-7; TRBD1 could be the D gene, as 6 bases match. Here is the DNA: TGTGCCAGCAGCCACCCGGACAGCGACTACGAGCAGTACTTC. It translates as CASSHPDSDYEQYF.